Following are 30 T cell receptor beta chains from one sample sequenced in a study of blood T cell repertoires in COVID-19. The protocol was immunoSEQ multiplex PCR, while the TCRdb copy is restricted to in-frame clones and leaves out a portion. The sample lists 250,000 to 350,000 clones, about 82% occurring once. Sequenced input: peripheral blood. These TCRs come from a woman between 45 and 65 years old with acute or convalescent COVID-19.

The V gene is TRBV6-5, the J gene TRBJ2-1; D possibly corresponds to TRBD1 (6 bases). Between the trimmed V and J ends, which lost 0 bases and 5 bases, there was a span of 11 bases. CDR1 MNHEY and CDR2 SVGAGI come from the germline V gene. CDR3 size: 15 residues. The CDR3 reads CASSYSLDRNNEQFF. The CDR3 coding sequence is TGTGCCAGCAGTTACTCATTAGACAGGAACAATGAGCAGTTCTTC.

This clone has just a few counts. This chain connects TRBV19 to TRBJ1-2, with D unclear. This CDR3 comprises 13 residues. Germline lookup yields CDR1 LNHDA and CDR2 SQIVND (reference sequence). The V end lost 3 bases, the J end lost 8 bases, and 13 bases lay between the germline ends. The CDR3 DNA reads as TGTGCCAGTAGTATCTGGCCGCCCTGGGGCTACACCTTC. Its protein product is CASSIWPPWGYTF.

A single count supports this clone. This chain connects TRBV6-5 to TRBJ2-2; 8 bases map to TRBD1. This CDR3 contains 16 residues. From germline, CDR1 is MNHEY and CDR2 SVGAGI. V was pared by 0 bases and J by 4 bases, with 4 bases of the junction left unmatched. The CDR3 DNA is TGTGCCAGCAGTTACTCAGGCAGGGGGCGCACCGGGGAGCTGTTTTTT. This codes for CASSYSGRGRTGELFF.

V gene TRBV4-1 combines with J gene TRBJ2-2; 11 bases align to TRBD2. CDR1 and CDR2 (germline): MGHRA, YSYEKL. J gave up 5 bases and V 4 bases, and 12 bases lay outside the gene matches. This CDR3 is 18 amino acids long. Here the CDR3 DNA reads TGCGCCAGCAGCCGCCTCGAGTCTAGCGGGAGGTTTACCGGGGAGCTGTTTTTT. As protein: CASSRLESSGRFTGELFF.

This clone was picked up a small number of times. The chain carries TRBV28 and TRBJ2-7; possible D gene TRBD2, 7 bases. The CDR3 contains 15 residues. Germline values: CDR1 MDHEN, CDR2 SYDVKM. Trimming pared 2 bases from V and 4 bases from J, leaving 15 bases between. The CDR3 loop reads CASSLGSGGRYEQYF. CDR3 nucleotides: TGTGCCAGCAGTTTAGGGTCGGGGGGCAGGTACGAGCAGTACTTC.

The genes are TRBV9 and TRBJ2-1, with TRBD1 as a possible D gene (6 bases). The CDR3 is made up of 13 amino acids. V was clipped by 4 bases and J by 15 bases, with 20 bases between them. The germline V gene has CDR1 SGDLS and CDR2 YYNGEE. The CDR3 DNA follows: TGTGCCAGCAGCCCGATGACACAGGGTGTAGGGTTCTTC. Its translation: CASSPMTQGVGFF.

CDR3 residues: CASSLVSGRDLGEQYF. The CDR3 DNA follows: TGCGCCAGCAGCTTGGTTAGCGGGAGGGACCTTGGCGAGCAGTACTTC. The V and J genes are TRBV5-1 and TRBJ2-7, with TRBD2 identical over 11 bases. The V gene's germline CDR1 is SGHRS and CDR2 YFSETQ. CDR3 length equals 16 residues. V trimming: 0 bases; J trimming: 6 bases; junction bases outside the gene matches: 8. The full variable domain, its missing parts supplied by reference TRBV5-1 and TRBJ2-7, is KAGVTQTPRYLIKTRGQQVTLSCSPISGHRSVSWYQQTPGQGLQFLFEYFSETQRNKGNFPGRFSGRQFSNSRSEMNVSTLELGDSALYLCASSLVSGRDLGEQYFGPGTRLTVT.

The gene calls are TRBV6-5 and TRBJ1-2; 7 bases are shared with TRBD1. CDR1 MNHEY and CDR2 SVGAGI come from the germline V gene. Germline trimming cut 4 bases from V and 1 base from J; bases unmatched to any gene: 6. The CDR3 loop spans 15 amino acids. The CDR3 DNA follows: TGTGCCAGCAGTTTACAGGGGAAGGATAACTATGGCTACACCTTC. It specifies CASSLQGKDNYGYTF.

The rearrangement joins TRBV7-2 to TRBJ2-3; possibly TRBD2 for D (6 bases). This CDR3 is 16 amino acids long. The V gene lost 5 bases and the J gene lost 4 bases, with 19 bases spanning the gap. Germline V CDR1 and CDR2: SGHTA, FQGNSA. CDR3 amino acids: CASSPNGGPRADTQYF. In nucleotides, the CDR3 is TGTGCCAGCAGCCCCAACGGAGGGCCCAGGGCAGATACGCAGTATTTT.

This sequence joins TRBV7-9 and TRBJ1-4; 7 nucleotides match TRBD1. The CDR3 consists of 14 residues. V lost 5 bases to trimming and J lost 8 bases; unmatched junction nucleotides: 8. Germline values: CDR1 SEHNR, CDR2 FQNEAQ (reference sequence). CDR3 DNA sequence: TGTGCCAGCAGCCCTGGACAGGTTTTGGAAAAACTGTTTTTT. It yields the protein CASSPGQVLEKLFF.

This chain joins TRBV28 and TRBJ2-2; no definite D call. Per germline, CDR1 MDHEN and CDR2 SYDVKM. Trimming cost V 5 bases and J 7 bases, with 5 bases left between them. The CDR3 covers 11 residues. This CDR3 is CASSKLGELFF. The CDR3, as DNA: TGTGCCAGCAGTAAGCTCGGGGAGCTGTTTTTT.

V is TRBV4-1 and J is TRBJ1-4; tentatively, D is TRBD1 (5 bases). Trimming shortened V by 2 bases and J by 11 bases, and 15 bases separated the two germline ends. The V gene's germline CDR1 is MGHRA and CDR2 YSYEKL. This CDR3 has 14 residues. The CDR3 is CASSQTGSATKLFF. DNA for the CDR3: TGCGCCAGCAGCCAAACAGGTTCGGCAACCAAACTGTTTTTT.

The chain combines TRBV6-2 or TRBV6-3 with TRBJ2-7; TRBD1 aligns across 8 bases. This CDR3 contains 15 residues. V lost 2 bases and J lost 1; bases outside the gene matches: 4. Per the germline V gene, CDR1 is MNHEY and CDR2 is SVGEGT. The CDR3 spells CASSYHRDRSYEQYF. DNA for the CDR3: TGTGCCAGCAGTTACCACCGGGACAGGTCCTACGAGCAGTACTTC.

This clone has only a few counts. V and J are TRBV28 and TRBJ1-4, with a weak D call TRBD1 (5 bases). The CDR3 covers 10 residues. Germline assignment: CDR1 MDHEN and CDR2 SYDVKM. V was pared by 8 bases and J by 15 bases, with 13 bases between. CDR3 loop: CASGGSALFF. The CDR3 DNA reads TGTGCCAGCGGGGGGAGTGCGTTGTTTTTT.

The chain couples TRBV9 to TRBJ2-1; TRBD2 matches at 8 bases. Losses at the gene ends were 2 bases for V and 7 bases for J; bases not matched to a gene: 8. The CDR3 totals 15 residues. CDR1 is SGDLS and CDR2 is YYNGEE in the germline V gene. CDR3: CASSVPGLEGNEQFF. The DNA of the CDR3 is TGTGCCAGCAGCGTCCCGGGACTAGAAGGGAATGAGCAGTTCTTC.

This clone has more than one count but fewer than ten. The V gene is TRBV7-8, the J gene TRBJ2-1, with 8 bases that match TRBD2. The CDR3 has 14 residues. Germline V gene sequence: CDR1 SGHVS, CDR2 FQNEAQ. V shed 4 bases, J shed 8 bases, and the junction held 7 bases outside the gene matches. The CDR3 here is CASSSRTSLDEQFF. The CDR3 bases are TGTGCCAGCAGCTCGAGGACTAGCCTAGATGAGCAGTTCTTC.

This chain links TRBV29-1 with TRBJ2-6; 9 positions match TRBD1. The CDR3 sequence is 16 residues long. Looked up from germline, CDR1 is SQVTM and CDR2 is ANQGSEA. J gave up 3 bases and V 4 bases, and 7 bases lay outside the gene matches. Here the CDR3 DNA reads TGCAGCGTTGCGGGGACAGGGCTCTATGGGGCCAACGTCCTGACTTTC. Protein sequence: CSVAGTGLYGANVLTF.

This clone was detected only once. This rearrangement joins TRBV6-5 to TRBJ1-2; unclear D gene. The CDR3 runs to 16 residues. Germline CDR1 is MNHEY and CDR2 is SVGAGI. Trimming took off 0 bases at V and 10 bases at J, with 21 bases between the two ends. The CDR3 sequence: CASSYSKNGGSRDYTF. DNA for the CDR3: TGTGCCAGCAGTTACTCGAAGAATGGAGGATCACGAGACTACACCTTC.

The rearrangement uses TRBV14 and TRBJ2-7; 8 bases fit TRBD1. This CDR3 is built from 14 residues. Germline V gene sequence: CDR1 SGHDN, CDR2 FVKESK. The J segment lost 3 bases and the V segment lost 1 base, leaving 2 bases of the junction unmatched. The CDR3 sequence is CASSQGTGIYEQYF. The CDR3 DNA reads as TGTGCCAGCAGCCAAGGGACAGGGATCTACGAGCAGTACTTC.

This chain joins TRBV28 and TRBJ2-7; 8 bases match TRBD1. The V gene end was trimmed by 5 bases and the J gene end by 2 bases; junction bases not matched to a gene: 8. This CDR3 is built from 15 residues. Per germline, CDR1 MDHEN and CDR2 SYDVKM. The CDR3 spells CASSSGQGVAYEQYF. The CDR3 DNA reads TGTGCCAGCAGTAGCGGACAGGGCGTGGCCTACGAGCAGTACTTC.

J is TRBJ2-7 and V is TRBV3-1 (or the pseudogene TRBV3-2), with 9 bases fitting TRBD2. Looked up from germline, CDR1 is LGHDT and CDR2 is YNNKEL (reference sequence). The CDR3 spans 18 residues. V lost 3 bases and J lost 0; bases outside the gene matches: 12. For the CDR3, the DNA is TGTGCCAGCAGCCATCGTCCCGGACTAGCGTATATCTCCTACGAGCAGTACTTC. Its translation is CASSHRPGLAYISYEQYF.

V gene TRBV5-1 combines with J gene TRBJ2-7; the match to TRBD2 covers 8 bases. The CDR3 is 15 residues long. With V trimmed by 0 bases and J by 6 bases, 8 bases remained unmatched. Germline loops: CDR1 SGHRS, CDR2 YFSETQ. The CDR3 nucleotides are TGCGCCAGCAGCTTGGAACCAGCGGGAGATAGCGAGCAGTACTTC. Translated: CASSLEPAGDSEQYF.

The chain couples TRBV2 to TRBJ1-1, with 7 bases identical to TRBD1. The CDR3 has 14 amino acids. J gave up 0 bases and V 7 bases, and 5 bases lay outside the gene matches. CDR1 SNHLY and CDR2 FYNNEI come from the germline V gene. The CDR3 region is CASIAGTVNTEAFF. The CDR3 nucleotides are TGTGCCAGCATAGCGGGGACAGTGAACACTGAAGCTTTCTTT.

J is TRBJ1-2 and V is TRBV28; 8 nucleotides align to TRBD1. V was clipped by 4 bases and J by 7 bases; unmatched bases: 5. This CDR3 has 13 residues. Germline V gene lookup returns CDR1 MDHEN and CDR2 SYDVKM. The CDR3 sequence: CASSSRTGPGYTF. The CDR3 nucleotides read TGTGCCAGCAGTTCAAGGACAGGGCCTGGCTACACCTTC.

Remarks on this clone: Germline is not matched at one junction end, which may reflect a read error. CDR3 DNA sequence: TGCAGTGCTCCCGACCCACTAGCGGTCTTC. Translating it yields CSAPDPLAVF. The rearrangement links TRBV20-1 to TRBJ2-1, with 8 nucleotides matching TRBD2. Germline assignment: CDR1 DFQATT and CDR2 SNEGSKA (reference sequence). CDR3 length: 10 amino acids.

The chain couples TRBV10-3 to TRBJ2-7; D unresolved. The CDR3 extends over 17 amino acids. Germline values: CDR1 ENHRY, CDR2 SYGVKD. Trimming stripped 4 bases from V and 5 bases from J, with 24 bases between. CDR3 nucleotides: TGTGCCATCAGTGCAATCGGAAATCAGCTTCCTCGGGACGAGCAGTACTTC. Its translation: CAISAIGNQLPRDEQYF.

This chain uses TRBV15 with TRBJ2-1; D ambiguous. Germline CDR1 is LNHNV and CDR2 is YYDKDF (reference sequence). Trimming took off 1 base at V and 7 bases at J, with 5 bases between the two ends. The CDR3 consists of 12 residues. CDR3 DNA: TGTGCCACCAGCAGAGGGCAGAATGAGCAGTTCTTC. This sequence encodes CATSRGQNEQFF.

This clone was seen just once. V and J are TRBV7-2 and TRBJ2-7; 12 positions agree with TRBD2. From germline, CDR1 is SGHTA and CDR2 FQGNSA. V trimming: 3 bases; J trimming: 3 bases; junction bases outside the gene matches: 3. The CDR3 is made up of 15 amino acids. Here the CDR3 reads CASSFLAGGNYEQYF. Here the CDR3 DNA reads TGTGCCAGCAGCTTTCTAGCGGGAGGGAACTACGAGCAGTACTTC.

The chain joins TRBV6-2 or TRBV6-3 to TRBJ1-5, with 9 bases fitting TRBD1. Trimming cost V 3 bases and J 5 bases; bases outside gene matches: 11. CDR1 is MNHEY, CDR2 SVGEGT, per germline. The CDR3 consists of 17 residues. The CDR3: CASSYNPGQGFDQPQHF. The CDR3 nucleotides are TGTGCCAGCAGTTATAATCCGGGACAGGGTTTCGATCAGCCCCAGCATTTT.

CDR3 bases: TGTGCCAGCAGTCCCGGCCCGGTGAGGGACTACGAGCAGTACTTC. Amino acid sequence: CASSPGPVRDYEQYF. The chain couples TRBV6-5 to TRBJ2-7, with D possibly being TRBD2 (5 bases). Germline assignment: CDR1 MNHEY and CDR2 SVGAGI. Trimming removed 5 bases from V and 3 bases from J, with 17 bases in between. The CDR3 sequence is 15 residues long.